A single sample gave rise to the 11 T cell receptor beta chains below, sequenced in a study of graft-versus-host responses after intestinal transplantation. What these receptors recognize is not known. This table comes from immunoSEQ multiplex PCR, and its TCRdb copy is limited to in-frame clones, with some not included. The sample carries about 85,000 clones, about four fifths recorded once. This specimen was unstimulated CD4+ T cells sorted from spleen or lymph node cells, taken before intestinal transplant. These TCRs come from a human donor who received an intestinal transplant.

J is TRBJ1-6 and V is TRBV6-1; possible D gene TRBD1, 6 bases. The CDR3 totals 13 residues. V gave up 9 bases and J gave up 5 bases, with 11 bases separating them. Germline V gene data show CDR1 as MNHNS and CDR2 as SASEGT. CDR3 nucleotides: TGTGCCAGTAAACGGGACAATAATTCACCCCTCCACTTT. Amino acid sequence: CASKRDNNSPLHF.

There are a few counts of this clone. This chain links TRBV4-1 with TRBJ1-1, with TRBD1 identical over 10 bases. This CDR3 has 14 amino acids. The germline CDR1 and CDR2 sequences are MGHRA and YSYEKL. With 8 bases clipped from V and 1 base from J, the junction kept 4 bases outside the gene matches. The CDR3 region is CASGQGGTNTEAFF. In nucleotides, the CDR3 is TGCGCCAGCGGACAGGGGGGAACGAACACTGAAGCTTTCTTT.

The rearrangement joins TRBV5-6 to TRBJ2-3; D is unclear. This CDR3 has 13 amino acids. Germline V gene sequence: CDR1 SGHDT, CDR2 YYEEEE. V was cut by 9 bases and J by 2 bases, with 13 bases left in between. In DNA form, the CDR3 reads TGTGCCAAGATGGAGATTAACACAGATACGCAGTATTTT. Protein product: CAKMEINTDTQYF.

The V gene is TRBV6-1, the J gene TRBJ1-4; 9 positions agree with TRBD1. The germline V gene has CDR1 MNHNS and CDR2 SASEGT. This CDR3 has 15 residues. V shed 6 bases and J 5 bases; nucleotides not matched to a gene: 7. Here the CDR3 DNA reads TGTGCCAGCAGGGCGTGGACAGGGGAAAATGAAAAACTGTTTTTT. As protein: CASRAWTGENEKLFF.

The chain recombines TRBV2 with TRBJ1-2; 8 nucleotides align to TRBD1. Looked up from germline, CDR1 is SNHLY and CDR2 is FYNNEI. Trimming cost V 2 bases and J 4 bases; bases outside gene matches: 9. CDR3 size: 16 residues. DNA for the CDR3: TGTGCCAGCAGTGAATTTTTCCCAGACAGGGGCTATGGCTACACCTTC. It encodes CASSEFFPDRGYGYTF.

This clone has just a few counts. The chain is built from TRBV28 and TRBJ2-1, with D uncertain. Trimming left V 5 bases short and J 5 bases short, with 13 bases between. Germline loops: CDR1 MDHEN, CDR2 SYDVKM. The CDR3 has 14 amino acids. The CDR3 is CASSHTEVHNEQFF. As DNA, the CDR3 is TGTGCCAGCAGTCACACCGAGGTCCACAATGAGCAGTTCTTC.

The chain couples TRBV4-1 to TRBJ1-1; 7 bases fit TRBD1. The CDR3 length is 15 residues. Germline assignment: CDR1 MGHRA and CDR2 YSYEKL. Losses at the gene ends were 1 base for V and 7 bases for J; bases not matched to a gene: 9. CDR3 in amino acids: CASSQADRDAGEAFF. CDR3 DNA: TGCGCCAGCAGCCAAGCAGACAGGGATGCGGGTGAAGCTTTCTTT.

The chain carries TRBV5-1 and TRBJ2-7, with TRBD1 as a possible D gene (5 bases). Germline CDR1 reads SGHRS; CDR2 reads YFSETQ. The ends were cut back, 1 base at V and 0 bases at J, with 8 bases in the middle. CDR3 length equals 14 residues. The DNA for the CDR3 is TGCGCCAGCAGCTTGCTGGACACCTCCTACGAGCAGTACTTC. It yields the protein CASSLLDTSYEQYF.

V gene TRBV6-1 combines with J gene TRBJ2-3, with 11 bases that match TRBD1. Germline CDR1 and CDR2: MNHNS and SASEGT. The length of the CDR3 is 15 residues. V lost 6 bases to trimming and J lost 8 bases; unmatched junction nucleotides: 10. The CDR3 DNA reads as TGTGCCAGCAGGGACTCGGGACAGGGGGTACCTACGCAGTATTTT. It encodes CASRDSGQGVPTQYF.

The chain combines TRBV2 with TRBJ2-1, with TRBD2 matching 7 bases. The CDR3 loop spans 16 amino acids. Germline CDR1 and CDR2: SNHLY and FYNNEI. V was pared by 4 bases and J by 6 bases, with 12 bases of the junction left unmatched. This chain's CDR3 is CASSGRGGRVVNEQFF. CDR3 bases: TGTGCCAGCAGTGGACGGGGTGGGAGGGTAGTCAATGAGCAGTTCTTC.

The rearrangement joins TRBV5-4 to TRBJ2-2; D is perhaps TRBD1 (5 bases). V gave up 3 bases and J gave up 0 bases, with 12 bases separating them. Per the germline V gene, CDR1 is SGHNT and CDR2 is YYREEE (reference sequence). The CDR3 consists of 16 residues. The CDR3 region has the DNA TGTGCCAGCAGCTGGGGCCTCGCCGCGAACACCGGGGAGCTGTTTTTT. Amino acid sequence: CASSWGLAANTGELFF.